What follows are 23 T cell receptor beta chains derived from one specimen sequenced in a study of cytomegalovirus exposure and HLA in healthy donors. 13 Jbeta primers and 60 Vbeta primers were used for the PCR. The data were produced by immunoSEQ multiplex PCR, yet TCRdb's version contains in-frame clones alone and is incomplete. The sample shows approximately 160,000 clones, 60% to 80% of them seen only once. Sample: PBMCs. These receptors all stem from a woman aged 40 to 50 in good health and CMV-seropositive.

The J gene is TRBJ2-7, the V gene TRBV11-3, with TRBD1 matching 7 bases. Germline CDR1 and CDR2: SGHNT and YENEEA. With V trimmed by 1 base and J by 13 bases, 7 bases remained unmatched. The CDR3 is 12 residues long. In DNA, the CDR3 is TGTGCCAGCAGCTTAGGAGACAGGGAGTATTACTTC. The encoded protein is CASSLGDREYYF.

The chain combines TRBV7-2 with TRBJ2-2; 9 bases are a match to TRBD1. The CDR3 extends over 17 amino acids. The V gene's germline CDR1 is SGHTA and CDR2 FQGNSA. The V gene end was trimmed by 2 bases and the J gene end by 1 base; junction bases not matched to a gene: 5. Here the CDR3 reads CASSLPRTGVNTGELFF. DNA of the CDR3: TGTGCCAGCAGCTTACCCCGGACAGGGGTGAACACCGGGGAGCTGTTTTTT.

The chain combines TRBV10-3 with TRBJ2-3, with 9 bases matching TRBD1. The trim removed 3 bases at V and 4 bases at J, leaving 5 bases unmatched. The CDR3 length is 15 residues. Germline loops: CDR1 ENHRY, CDR2 SYGVKD. The CDR3 region is CAISDPDRGSDTQYF. In nucleotides, the CDR3 is TGTGCCATCAGTGACCCGGACAGGGGTTCAGATACGCAGTATTTT.

CDR3 amino acids: CSVETSGETQYF. The CDR3 DNA reads TGCAGCGTTGAGACTAGCGGGGAGACCCAGTACTTC. The chain carries TRBV29-1 and TRBJ2-5; 10 positions agree with TRBD2. In germline, CDR1 is SQVTM, CDR2 ANQGSEA. Germline trimming cut 3 bases from V and 5 bases from J; bases unmatched to any gene: 0. This CDR3 comprises 12 residues.

This chain joins TRBV30 and TRBJ1-6; the D is unclear. This CDR3 contains 13 residues. The V end was cut by 3 bases, the J end by 7 bases, with 10 bases between. CDR1 is GTSNPN and CDR2 is SVGIG in the germline V gene (reference sequence). The CDR3 DNA follows: TGTGCCTGGAGCCCTAGGCCCAATTCACCCCTCCACTTT. This sequence encodes CAWSPRPNSPLHF.

J is TRBJ2-2 and V is TRBV7-8; 8 bases map to TRBD2. Germline trimming cut 3 bases from V and 4 bases from J; bases unmatched to any gene: 10. The germline V gene encodes CDR1 SGHVS and CDR2 FQNEAQ. CDR3 size: 17 residues. The CDR3 reads CASSFFTGTRATGELFF. In nucleotides, the CDR3 is TGTGCCAGCAGCTTTTTTACTGGGACTAGGGCCACCGGGGAGCTGTTTTTT. The entire variable domain, with the rest obtained from reference TRBV7-8 and TRBJ2-2, is as follows: GAGVSQSPRYKVAKRGQDVALRCDPISGHVSLFWYQQALGQGPEFLTYFQNEAQLDKSGLPSDRFFAERPEGSVSTLKIQRTQQEDSAVYLCASSFFTGTRATGELFFGEGSRLTVL.

V is TRBV6-6 and J is TRBJ2-3; no clear D gene. V was shortened by 1 base and J by 1 base, with 9 bases between the two germline ends. From germline, CDR1 is MNHNY and CDR2 SVGAGI (reference sequence). The CDR3 sequence is 15 residues long. This chain's CDR3 is CASSYLGERTDTQYF. CDR3 sequence (DNA): TGTGCCAGCAGTTACTTAGGAGAACGCACAGATACGCAGTATTTT.

The rearrangement uses TRBV7-2 and TRBJ1-2; D is perhaps TRBD1 (6 bases). The CDR3 contains 19 residues. V was trimmed by 1 base and J by 2 bases, leaving 23 bases between them. Germline lookup yields CDR1 SGHTA and CDR2 FQGNSA. The CDR3: CASSLGGGGAATGNYGYTF. CDR3 sequence (DNA): TGTGCCAGCAGCTTAGGCGGGGGGGGCGCGGCAACCGGAAACTATGGCTACACCTTC.

V and J are TRBV10-3 and TRBJ2-1, with TRBD2 identical over 10 bases. Germline V gives CDR1 ENHRY, CDR2 SYGVKD. J lost 8 bases, V lost 2 bases, and 6 bases had no gene match. The CDR3 consists of 15 residues. In nucleotides, the CDR3 is TGTGCCATCAGTGAGGGTTTAGCGGGGGGCGATGAGCAGTTCTTC. Translation: CAISEGLAGGDEQFF.

The genes are TRBV5-1 and TRBJ1-4, with D hard to call. With 0 bases removed from V and 2 bases from J, the gap between germline ends came to 8 bases. CDR3 length: 15 residues. The V gene's germline CDR1 is SGHRS and CDR2 YFSETQ. CDR3 nucleotide sequence: TGCGCCAGCAGCTTGGAAGCCGGTACTAATGAAAAACTGTTTTTT. It specifies CASSLEAGTNEKLFF. The full variable domain, its missing parts supplied by reference TRBV5-1 and TRBJ1-4, is KAGVTQTPRYLIKTRGQQVTLSCSPISGHRSVSWYQQTPGQGLQFLFEYFSETQRNKGNFPGRFSGRQFSNSRSEMNVSTLELGDSALYLCASSLEAGTNEKLFFGSGTQLSVL.

The rearrangement joins TRBV7-2 to TRBJ2-3, with a tentative D call TRBD2 (5 bases). Per germline, CDR1 SGHTA and CDR2 FQGNSA. The V end lost 3 bases, the J end lost 3 bases, and 7 bases lay between the germline ends. The CDR3 consists of 13 residues. The CDR3 reads CASSFGRTDTQYF. The DNA of the CDR3 is TGTGCCAGCAGCTTTGGGAGAACAGATACGCAGTATTTT. The variable domain in full, with the rest retrieved from reference TRBV7-2 and TRBJ2-3, is GAGVSQSPSNKVTEKGKDVELRCDPISGHTALYWYRQSLGQGLEFLIYFQGNSAPDKSGLPSDRFSAERTGGSVSTLTIQRTQQEDSAVYLCASSFGRTDTQYFGPGTRLTVL.

The chain recombines TRBV11-2 with TRBJ2-5, with TRBD2 matching 13 bases. V lost 5 bases and J lost 0; bases outside the gene matches: 6. The germline gives CDR1 SGHAT, CDR2 FQNNGV. The CDR3 runs 17 residues. The CDR3 here is CASSGLAGAKYQETQYF. The CDR3 coding sequence is TGTGCCAGCAGCGGACTAGCGGGGGCCAAGTACCAAGAGACCCAGTACTTC.

In this sample, this clone turned up a few times. The V and J genes are TRBV5-6 and TRBJ2-5; 7 bases are shared with TRBD1. Per germline, CDR1 SGHDT and CDR2 YYEEEE. The CDR3 is 15 residues long. With V trimmed by 4 bases and J by 1 base, 7 bases remained unmatched. The CDR3 sequence is CASSEEWDSQETQYF. The CDR3 bases are TGTGCCAGCAGCGAGGAGTGGGACAGCCAAGAGACCCAGTACTTC.

In DNA, the CDR3 is TGTGCCAGCAGCTTTGAGGGCCACCAGCCCCAGCATTTT. The encoded protein is CASSFEGHQPQHF. The gene calls are TRBV7-9 and TRBJ1-5, with unresolved D. This CDR3 comprises 13 residues. Germline assignment: CDR1 SEHNR and CDR2 FQNEAQ (reference sequence). V was cut by 3 bases and J by 7 bases, with 10 bases left in between.

The chain combines TRBV29-1 with TRBJ2-3; maybe TRBD2 (6 bases). Trimming removed 6 bases from V and 2 bases from J, with 15 bases in between. The CDR3 is 14 amino acids. The germline V gene encodes CDR1 SQVTM and CDR2 ANQGSEA. Here the CDR3 DNA reads TGCAGCGTGCGGGACCTTCTTAACACAGATACGCAGTATTTT. Encoded protein: CSVRDLLNTDTQYF.

In nucleotides, the CDR3 is TGTGCCAGTAGTATGGGCCGTTCACTAGCCCTATCGAGCAATGAGCAGTTCTTC. Amino acids: CASSMGRSLALSSNEQFF. The rearrangement uses TRBV19 and TRBJ2-1; possible D gene TRBD2, 6 bases. Looked up from germline, CDR1 is LNHDA and CDR2 is SQIVND (reference sequence). The CDR3 totals 18 residues. Trimming shortened V by 3 bases and J by 6 bases, and 24 bases separated the two germline ends.

The V and J genes are TRBV18 and TRBJ1-5; D is uncertain. Trimming shortened V by 8 bases and J by 5 bases, and 13 bases separated the two germline ends. Germline V gene lookup returns CDR1 KGHSH and CDR2 LQKENI. CDR3 size: 13 residues. The CDR3 loop is CASRPTRDQPQHF. As DNA, the CDR3 is TGTGCCAGCCGACCTACACGGGATCAGCCCCAGCATTTT.

The rearrangement links TRBV18 to TRBJ1-5, with a possible D match to TRBD1 (5 bases). In germline, CDR1 is KGHSH, CDR2 LQKENI. The CDR3 is 15 residues long. V was clipped by 6 bases and J by 5 bases, with 17 bases between them. CDR3 coding DNA: TGTGCCAGCTCCCTGACAGTCCCCGGAGATCAGCCCCAGCATTTT. Its protein is CASSLTVPGDQPQHF. Variable domain in full (rest from reference TRBV18 and TRBJ1-5): NAGVMQNPRHLVRRRGQEARLRCSPMKGHSHVYWYRQLPEEGLKFMVYLQKENIIDESGMPKERFSAEFPKEGPSILRIQQVVRGDSAAYFCASSLTVPGDQPQHFGDGTRLSIL.

This rearrangement joins TRBV7-9 to TRBJ2-7, with 11 positions matching TRBD2. Germline-derived CDR1 and CDR2 are SEHNR and FQNEAQ (reference sequence). With V trimmed by 1 base and J by 4 bases, 15 bases remained unmatched. The CDR3 runs to 19 residues. The CDR3 DNA reads TGTGCCAGCAGCTTAGGATCCGGGACTAGCGGAGTTGGTCCGTACGAGCAGTACTTC. Its translation is CASSLGSGTSGVGPYEQYF.

The sample holds a few counts of this clone. CDR3: CASRPPGYTEAFF. CDR3 coding DNA: TGTGCCAGTAGGCCTCCAGGTTACACTGAAGCTTTCTTT. V is TRBV19 and J is TRBJ1-1, with D uncertain. V lost 6 bases to trimming and J lost 3 bases, with 11 bases between them. CDR1 and CDR2 from the germline V gene are LNHDA and SQIVND (reference sequence). The CDR3 contains 13 residues.

The chain has TRBV4-3 and TRBJ1-1, with 9 bases fitting TRBD1. CDR3 length: 17 residues. V trimming: 4 bases; J trimming: 7 bases; junction bases outside the gene matches: 16. The germline gives CDR1 LGHNA, CDR2 YSLEER. CDR3 sequence: CASSLRTGVATGIEAFF. The DNA of the CDR3 is TGCGCCAGCAGCCTCCGGACAGGGGTCGCTACGGGGATTGAAGCTTTCTTT.

The gene calls are TRBV7-7 and TRBJ2-3; 8 bases are a match to TRBD1. Trimming cost V 3 bases and J 3 bases; bases outside gene matches: 2. The CDR3 consists of 14 residues. The germline CDR1 and CDR2 sequences are SSHAT and FNYEAQ (reference sequence). DNA for the CDR3: TGTGCCAGCAGCTTGACAGGGGTTACAGATACGCAGTATTTT. Its protein is CASSLTGVTDTQYF. Full variable domain (remainder filled in from reference TRBV7-7 and TRBJ2-3): GAGVSQSPRYKVTKRGQDVTLRCDPISSHATLYWYQQALGQGPEFLTYFNYEAQPDKSGLPSDRFSAERPEGSISTLTIQRTEQRDSAMYRCASSLTGVTDTQYFGPGTRLTVL.

The CDR3 spells CASTPAGHTGELFF. The CDR3 DNA sequence: TGTGCCAGTACGCCAGCGGGACACACCGGGGAGCTGTTTTTT. This chain connects TRBV19 to TRBJ2-2, with TRBD2 identical over 7 bases. The V gene end was trimmed by 7 bases and the J gene end by 3 bases; junction bases not matched to a gene: 5. This CDR3 has 14 residues. The V gene's germline CDR1 is LNHDA and CDR2 SQIVND (reference sequence).